These T cell receptor beta chains were read from a single sample in a study of blood T cell repertoires in COVID-19. Profiled with immunoSEQ multiplex PCR; TCRdb holds only in-frame clones, not every one. Here the sample spans more than 100,000 clones, more than 70% being singletons. Material for sequencing was peripheral blood. The receptors were gathered from a man in his fifties or sixties with acute or convalescent COVID-19. Each CDR3 is given with its conserved first and last residue. The order of the fields is V gene, J gene, clone size, D gene, CDR3 protein, CDR3 DNA. The D gene is left open where the match is weak. Rows may omit the clone size; those that give it use once, few, many or a size class.

TRBV6-5	TRBJ1-4	.	TRBD1	CASSYLGGSSEKLFF	TGTGCCAGCAGTTACTTAGGGGGCTCTTCCGAAAAACTGTTTTTT
TRBV5-1	TRBJ2-6	.	TRBD2	CASSFGLAGPGANVLTF	TGCGCCAGCAGTTTCGGACTAGCGGGACCTGGGGCCAACGTCCTGACTTTC
TRBV5-4	TRBJ1-2	.	TRBD1	CASSPRTGGSGGYTF	TGTGCCAGCAGCCCCCGGACAGGGGGCTCTGGTGGCTACACCTTC
TRBV30	TRBJ2-5	.	TRBD2	CAWSGSTSGSETQYF	TGTGCCTGGAGTGGGTCGACTAGCGGGAGTGAGACCCAGTACTTC
TRBV20-1	TRBJ2-7	.	TRBD2	CSASWTRSLHEQYF	TGCAGTGCTAGTTGGACTAGGTCCCTCCACGAGCAGTACTTC
TRBV27	TRBJ1-5	.	.	CASSLWGGAPQPQHF	TGTGCCAGCAGTTTATGGGGGGGGGCTCCTCAGCCCCAGCATTTT
TRBV18	TRBJ2-1	once	.	CASSPPSSVNEQFF	TGTGCCAGCTCACCACCTAGCAGCGTCAATGAGCAGTTCTTC
TRBV28	TRBJ2-2	.	TRBD2	CASSSGLALGELFF	TGTGCCAGCAGTTCAGGACTAGCGCTCGGGGAGCTGTTTTTT
TRBV5-1	TRBJ2-2	.	.	CASSLAGKGGTGELFF	TGCGCCAGCAGCTTGGCCGGGAAGGGAGGCACCGGGGAGCTGTTTTTT
TRBV2	TRBJ2-6	.	TRBD2	CASTRGSSGANVLTF	TGTGCCAGCACCCGCGGGAGCTCTGGGGCCAACGTCCTGACTTTC
TRBV5-1	TRBJ2-3	.	.	CASSLDTPSTDTQYF	TGCGCCAGCAGCTTGGATACTCCTAGCACAGATACGCAGTATTTT
TRBV5-6	TRBJ2-2	.	.	CASSLGGVSGELFF	TGTGCCAGCAGCTTGGGGGGCGTAAGCGGGGAGCTGTTTTTT
TRBV6-5	TRBJ1-5	once	.	CATKGGRHQPQHF	TGTGCCACCAAAGGAGGGAGGCATCAGCCCCAGCATTTT
TRBV9	TRBJ2-5	.	TRBD1	CASSVATQGALGETQYF	TGTGCCAGCAGCGTAGCTACCCAGGGGGCTTTGGGAGAGACCCAGTACTTC
TRBV3-1/TRBV3-2	TRBJ1-3	.	TRBD1	CASSQDPGTGYGNTIYF	TGTGCCAGCAGCCAAGATCCTGGGACAGGGTACGGAAACACCATATATTTT
TRBV5-4	TRBJ1-2	.	.	CASSLWSGAYGYTF	TGTGCCAGCAGCTTGTGGTCAGGGGCCTATGGCTACACCTTC
TRBV5-4	TRBJ2-5	.	.	CASSLAGVPSAETQYF	TGTGCCAGCAGCTTGGCCGGGGTCCCCTCGGCAGAGACCCAGTACTTC
TRBV28	TRBJ2-2	.	.	CASSLGQNTGELFF	TGTGCCAGCAGTTTGGGACAGAACACCGGGGAGCTGTTTTTT
TRBV20-1	TRBJ1-5	.	TRBD1	CSASDRGRDQPQHF	TGCAGTGCTAGTGACAGGGGGCGCGATCAGCCCCAGCATTTT
TRBV6-2/TRBV6-3	TRBJ2-2	.	.	CASSYSQTGYPGELFF	TGTGCCAGCAGTTACTCACAGACAGGTTACCCCGGGGAGCTGTTTTTT
TRBV6-1	TRBJ2-7	.	TRBD1	CASSDSTGSYEQYF	TGTGCCAGCAGTGATTCGACAGGGTCCTACGAGCAGTACTTC
TRBV5-1	TRBJ2-3	few	TRBD2	CASSLGTAGLVADTQYF	TGCGCCAGCAGCTTGGGGACAGCGGGACTAGTGGCAGATACGCAGTATTTT
TRBV9	TRBJ1-2	.	.	CASTRDTSNYGYTF	TGTGCCAGCACACGGGACACTTCTAACTATGGCTACACCTTC
TRBV7-9	TRBJ1-6	.	.	CASSFGVYSPLHF	TGTGCCAGCAGCTTCGGGGTTTATTCACCCCTCCACTTT
TRBV30	TRBJ1-5	.	TRBD1	CAWGGTVRNQPQHF	TGTGCCTGGGGAGGGACAGTTAGAAATCAGCCCCAGCATTTT
TRBV19	TRBJ2-2	.	TRBD2	CASSIRGGAPGELFF	TGTGCCAGTAGTATTCGGGGGGGGGCCCCCGGGGAGCTGTTTTTT
TRBV2	TRBJ2-5	.	.	CASSSNFGETQYF	TGTGCCAGCAGTTCCAATTTCGGAGAGACCCAGTACTTC
TRBV5-4	TRBJ1-2	.	TRBD1	CASSSGGTDLYGYTF	TGTGCCAGCAGCTCGGGTGGGACAGACCTCTATGGCTACACCTTC
TRBV7-8	TRBJ1-1	.	.	CASSLAGRESTEAFF	TGTGCCAGCAGCTTAGCCGGCAGGGAAAGCACTGAAGCTTTCTTT
TRBV4-1	TRBJ2-7	.	TRBD1	CASSQDRDSSYEQYF	TGCGCCAGCAGCCAGGACCGGGACAGCTCCTACGAGCAGTACTTC
TRBV14	TRBJ2-3	few	TRBD2	CASSLKPRRLAGVTDTQYF	TGTGCCAGCAGCCTCAAGCCAAGACGACTAGCGGGGGTCACAGATACGCAGTATTTT
TRBV2	TRBJ1-1	.	TRBD1	CASRGGQEAFF	TGTGCCAGCAGAGGGGGACAGGAAGCTTTCTTT
TRBV5-8	TRBJ1-4	once	.	CASSLLAANEKLFF	TGTGCCAGCAGCTTGCTGGCGGCTAATGAAAAACTGTTTTTT
TRBV5-1	TRBJ2-7	.	TRBD2	CASSLEGGRHEQYF	TGCGCCAGCAGCTTGGAGGGAGGGCGCCACGAGCAGTACTTC
TRBV7-9	TRBJ2-7	.	.	CASSPQVYEQYF	TGTGCCAGCAGCCCTCAGGTTTACGAGCAGTACTTC
TRBV6-5	TRBJ1-6	.	.	CASSYSGHRNSPLHF	TGTGCCAGCAGTTACTCGGGACATCGAAATTCACCCCTCCACTTT
TRBV18	TRBJ2-5	.	.	CASSPAQQSFETQYF	TGTGCCAGCTCACCAGCCCAACAATCCTTCGAGACCCAGTACTTC
TRBV7-3	TRBJ2-2	.	TRBD1	CASSRDRATGELFF	TGTGCCAGCAGCCGGGACAGGGCCACCGGGGAGCTGTTTTTT
TRBV7-3	TRBJ1-1	few	.	CASSSDRFNTEAFF	TGTGCCAGCAGCTCCGACAGGTTCAACACTGAAGCTTTCTTT
TRBV9	TRBJ2-7	few	TRBD1	CASSARQGAAYEQYF	TGTGCCAGCAGCGCACGCCAGGGGGCGGCCTACGAGCAGTACTTC
TRBV5-1	TRBJ2-6	once	.	CASSYGSGNPGANVLTF	TGCGCCAGCAGCTACGGGAGCGGAAACCCTGGGGCCAACGTCCTGACTTTC
TRBV7-9	TRBJ2-7	.	.	CASRGGEQYF	TGTGCCAGCAGGGGGGGCGAGCAGTACTTC
TRBV6-5	TRBJ2-7	.	TRBD2	CASRKAGGLNEQYF	TGTGCCAGCAGGAAAGCGGGGGGGCTTAACGAGCAGTACTTC
TRBV13	TRBJ1-4	.	TRBD1	CASSLRTGGAGEKLFF	TGTGCCAGCAGCCTTAGAACAGGGGGCGCAGGGGAAAAACTGTTTTTT
TRBV9	TRBJ2-1	.	.	CASSVEISGPTGEQFF	TGTGCCAGCAGCGTAGAAATTAGCGGGCCGACAGGAGAGCAGTTCTTC
TRBV5-1	TRBJ2-6	.	TRBD1	CASSFRDRAVSGANVLTF	TGCGCCAGCAGCTTCCGGGACAGGGCTGTCTCTGGGGCCAACGTCCTGACTTTC
TRBV28	TRBJ1-5	.	.	CASSPAAKPQHF	TGTGCCAGCAGCCCCGCGGCGAAACCCCAGCATTTT
TRBV21-1	TRBJ1-5	.	.	CASSKADNSNQPQHF	TGTGCCAGCAGCAAAGCCGACAATAGCAATCAGCCCCAGCATTTT
TRBV5-1	TRBJ2-7	.	TRBD2	CASSPTSGRDEQYF	TGCGCCAGCAGCCCGACTAGCGGGAGAGACGAGCAGTACTTC
TRBV14	TRBJ1-6	.	TRBD1	CASSKDRAYNSPLHF	TGTGCCAGCAGCAAAGACAGGGCCTATAATTCACCCCTCCACTTT
TRBV27	TRBJ1-1	.	.	CASSLPNRRQAFF	TGTGCCAGCAGTTTACCAAACAGGAGACAAGCTTTCTTT
TRBV5-1	TRBJ1-1	.	.	CASSFSHSGTEAFF	TGCGCCAGCAGCTTTTCCCACAGTGGGACTGAAGCTTTCTTT